These 3 T cell receptor beta chains came from one sample sequenced in a study of blood T cells in healthy people across ages. A second PCR of roughly 7 to 11 cycles used a sample-barcoded 5' primer and a J-beta primer mix. MiXCR, applied by TCRdb to the 5' RACE reads, yields one record per CDR3 protein. This table has some 1 million distinct CDR3 sequences, 45% appearing once. What was sequenced was blood. These TCRs come from a woman in her sixties or seventies in good health.

About this clonotype: Possible read error: a much larger clone is one base away. The chain couples TRBV12-3 or TRBV12-4 to TRBJ2-3; D unclear. Trimming took off 8 bases at V and 1 base at J, with 10 bases between the two ends. This CDR3 is built from 13 residues. CDR3 amino acids: CASPALGTDTQYF. DNA of the CDR3: TGTGCCAGCCCCGCCCTTGGCACAGATACGCAGTATTTT.

V is TRBV7-2 and J is TRBJ2-3; unclear D gene. This CDR3 contains 15 residues. Per germline, CDR1 SGHTA and CDR2 FQGNSA. Trimming removed 1 base at V and 4 bases at J, with 12 bases between. The CDR3 bases are TGTGCCAGCAGCTTAGGAGGTAGAGTTCCAGATACGCAGTATTTT. This translates into CASSLGGRVPDTQYF.

The sample holds many counts of this clonotype. The chain combines TRBV7-6 with TRBJ2-3; 9 nucleotides agree with TRBD2. This CDR3 is built from 18 residues. V dropped 2 bases and J dropped 1; count of bases not matched to a gene: 10. The germline gives CDR1 SGHVS, CDR2 FNYEAQ. CDR3 bases: TGTGCCAGCAGCTTACCCTCTTTAGCGGGAGTCGGCACAGATACGCAGTATTTT. As protein: CASSLPSLAGVGTDTQYF.